The following is a T cell receptor (beta chain) sequence with its context. Its specificity is unknown. The sample comes from a study of cytomegalovirus exposure and HLA in healthy donors. Profiling relied on immunoSEQ multiplex PCR, and the TCRdb table lists in-frame clones only, not all of them. The table lists 200,000 to 250,000 clones, approximately 88% of them singletons. The study's findings and limits: The study labeled approximately 150 TCR beta chains cytomegalovirus-associated.

Trimming took 1 base from V and 1 from J, leaving 10 bases between them. The CDR3 extends over 15 amino acids. CDR1 is MGHRA, CDR2 YSYEKL, per germline. V usage is TRBV4-1 and J usage is TRBJ1-2; a possible D gene is TRBD1 (5 bases). This receptor was identified in a woman in her 30s in good health and CMV-seropositive. Sequenced input: PBMCs. This CDR3 is CASSQGLTDNYGYTF. The CDR3 DNA reads as TGCGCCAGCAGCCAAGGCCTGACAGATAACTATGGCTACACCTTC.